The rows below give T cell receptor beta chains drawn from one sample of a study of T-cell memory formation after mild COVID-19. TCRdb itself ran the 5' RACE reads through MiXCR, one entry per CDR3 protein. The table includes about 140,000 distinct CDR3 sequences, 14% detected once. Source material: PBMCs or a T cell subset sorted from them (not recorded which). These receptor sequences come from an adult woman who had mild COVID-19 (a few samples of this study predate the infection). Cell type and time point are not known. The CDR3 runs from the conserved cysteine through the conserved F or W. Fields, in order: J gene, D gene, V gene, clone size, CDR3 protein, CDR3 DNA. A D gene is named only where the DNA matches it firmly. Rows give clone size only sometimes, using once, few, many, or a class for an expanded clone.

TRBJ2-1 | NA | TRBV28 | NA | CASSHKAGSSYNEQFF | TGTGCCAGCAGTCACAAAGCGGGCAGCTCCTACAATGAGCAGTTCTTC
TRBJ1-4 | NA | TRBV29-1 | few | CSFKRIGVPEKLFF | TGCAGCTTTAAACGGATTGGGGTCCCAGAAAAACTGTTTTTT
TRBJ2-5 | TRBD2 | TRBV3-1 | NA | CASSPSGLAGFETQYF | TGTGCCAGCAGCCCTTCCGGACTAGCGGGGTTCGAGACCCAGTACTTC
TRBJ2-2 | NA | TRBV4-1 | few | CASSQVQGRTGELFF | TGCGCCAGCAGCCAAGTACAGGGGAGGACCGGGGAGCTGTTTTTT
TRBJ2-7 | NA | TRBV10-3 | NA | CAIAEDGGLGSYEQYF | TGTGCCATCGCGGAGGACGGGGGGCTCGGGTCCTACGAGCAGTACTTC
TRBJ1-2 | NA | TRBV12-3/TRBV12-4 | NA | CASRTVANYGYTF | TGTGCCAGCAGGACAGTAGCTAACTATGGCTACACCTTC
TRBJ1-2 | NA | TRBV6-5 | NA | CASTEGIDYGYTF | TGTGCCAGCACGGAGGGGATAGACTATGGCTACACCTTC
TRBJ2-5 | NA | TRBV5-1 | NA | CASSLAAEETQYF | TGCGCCAGCAGCTTGGCGGCAGAAGAGACCCAGTACTTC
TRBJ1-1 | NA | TRBV2 | NA | CASSEAASTEAFF | TGTGCCAGCAGTGAAGCGGCCAGCACTGAAGCTTTCTTT
TRBJ2-7 | NA | TRBV7-9 | NA | CASRTGSPKDEQYF | TGTGCCAGCAGGACAGGATCCCCTAAGGACGAGCAGTACTTC
TRBJ1-2 | TRBD1 | TRBV7-9 | NA | CASSTRTGSIYGYTF | TGTGCCAGCAGCACCCGGACAGGGAGCATCTATGGCTACACCTTC
TRBJ2-5 | NA | TRBV25-1 | NA | CASEGWGEDETQYF | TGTGCCAGCGAGGGGTGGGGGGAGGATGAGACCCAGTACTTC
TRBJ2-7 | TRBD2 | TRBV29-1 | NA | CSVEIAGTYEQYF | TGCAGCGTTGAGATAGCGGGGACCTACGAGCAGTACTTC
TRBJ2-3 | NA | TRBV7-9 | few | CASNGASGTDTQYF | TGTGCCAGCAATGGGGCTAGCGGCACAGATACGCAGTATTTT
TRBJ2-7 | NA | TRBV7-9 | few | CASRPGTDHYEQYF | TGTGCCAGCAGGCCCGGGACGGACCATTACGAGCAGTACTTC
TRBJ2-3 | NA | TRBV18 | NA | CASSPSGDTDTQYF | TGTGCCAGCTCACCTAGCGGCGACACAGATACGCAGTATTTT
TRBJ2-5 | TRBD1 | TRBV7-8 | many | CASSESTGEETQYF | TGTGCCAGCAGCGAATCCACAGGGGAAGAGACCCAGTACTTC
TRBJ2-3 | NA | TRBV7-2 | few | CASSLWSTDTQYF | TGTGCCAGCAGCCTGTGGAGCACAGATACGCAGTATTTT
TRBJ2-3 | TRBD2 | TRBV6-1 | NA | CASSEAAGAPDTQYF | TGTGCCAGCAGTGAAGCGGCGGGAGCTCCAGATACGCAGTATTTT
TRBJ1-2 | NA | TRBV12-3/TRBV12-4 | NA | CASSHTRGGYGYTF | TGTGCCAGCAGTCATACTAGGGGCGGCTATGGCTACACCTTC
TRBJ1-5 | NA | TRBV24-1 | few | CATSDWENQPQHF | TGTGCCACCAGTGATTGGGAGAATCAGCCCCAGCATTTT
TRBJ2-7 | NA | TRBV20-1 | NA | CSASRGVAGVVYEQYF | TGCAGTGCTAGCCGGGGTGTGGCAGGGGTTGTCTACGAGCAGTACTTC
TRBJ2-2 | NA | TRBV2 | NA | CASSERGNTGELFF | TGTGCCAGCAGTGAACGGGGGAACACCGGGGAGCTGTTTTTT
TRBJ2-7 | NA | TRBV5-1 | many | CASSLGAGITYEQYF | TGCGCCAGCAGTCTCGGCGCGGGGATAACCTACGAGCAGTACTTC
TRBJ2-2 | NA | TRBV24-1 | few | CATSDFLDPPGELFF | TGTGCCACCAGTGATTTTCTAGATCCACCCGGGGAGCTGTTTTTT
TRBJ2-7 | TRBD1 | TRBV28 | NA | CASSLGQRFSEEQYF | TGTGCCAGCAGCCTGGGACAGAGGTTTTCCGAGGAGCAGTACTTC
TRBJ2-1 | TRBD2 | TRBV20-1 | NA | CSARDPTLSERENEQFF | TGCAGTGCTAGAGACCCGACTTTATCGGAGCGGGAGAATGAGCAGTTCTTC
TRBJ2-1 | NA | TRBV13 | few | CASSFSGPSYNEQFF | TGTGCCAGCAGCTTTAGCGGTCCCTCCTACAATGAGCAGTTCTTC
TRBJ2-1 | NA | TRBV6-4 | few | CASSGEEYNEQFF | TGTGCCAGCAGCGGGGAGGAATACAATGAGCAGTTCTTC
TRBJ2-3 | TRBD2 | TRBV19 | few | CASSNRGGQDTQYF | TGTGCCAGTAGTAACCGGGGGGGCCAGGATACGCAGTATTTT
TRBJ2-7 | NA | TRBV4-3 | few | CASSQGPLSISYEQYF | TGCGCCAGCAGCCAAGGGCCTCTCTCAATCTCCTACGAGCAGTACTTC
TRBJ1-5 | NA | TRBV4-1 | NA | CASSQDSNQPQHF | TGCGCCAGCAGCCAAGATAGCAATCAGCCCCAGCATTTT
TRBJ2-1 | TRBD2 | TRBV12-3/TRBV12-4 | few | CASSSYTGTRDEQFF | TGTGCCAGCAGTTCCTACACCGGGACTAGGGATGAGCAGTTCTTC
TRBJ1-4 | NA | TRBV19 | NA | CASSLYPHATNEKLFF | TGTGCCAGTAGTTTGTACCCTCATGCAACTAATGAAAAACTGTTTTTT
TRBJ2-1 | TRBD2 | TRBV7-2 | few | CASSLGWGLAGLNRQFF | TGTGCCAGCAGCCTTGGTTGGGGACTAGCGGGACTCAATAGGCAGTTCTTC